The 30 T cell receptor beta chains given below trace back to one sample, sequenced in a study of beta chain features in type 1 diabetes. cDNA synthesis used the whole RNA isolate, giving expressed TCRB sequences. Sequencing was performed with immunoSEQ multiplex PCR; in TCRdb, only in-frame clones are kept and a portion is missing. The sample yields 500,000 to 700,000 clones, about 16% seen once. Sequenced input: naive CD4+ T cells from blood. The receptor set was obtained from a man younger than 35 in good health.

The gene calls are TRBV7-2 and TRBJ2-3; D might be TRBD2 (6 bases). The V and J ends lost 4 bases and 2 bases respectively, with 13 bases between them. The germline V gene has CDR1 SGHTA and CDR2 FQGNSA. The CDR3 has 15 amino acids. The CDR3 loop reads CASSSGGKITDTQYF. In DNA form, the CDR3 reads TGTGCCAGCAGCTCCGGCGGGAAAATCACAGATACGCAGTATTTT.

The sample holds a few counts of this clone. The chain has TRBV27 and TRBJ1-2, with 7 bases identical to TRBD1. The junction had 10 bases not matched to a gene; V was cut back by 3 bases and J by 3 bases. The CDR3 extends over 16 amino acids. The V gene's germline CDR1 is MNHEY and CDR2 SMNVEV (reference sequence). CDR3 amino acids: CASSFLSTGDYYGYTF. In nucleotides, the CDR3 is TGTGCCAGCAGTTTTCTCTCCACAGGGGATTACTATGGCTACACCTTC.

The J gene is TRBJ2-1, the V gene TRBV4-3; tentatively, D is TRBD2 (6 bases). V lost 1 base and J 7 bases, leaving 14 bases between the germline ends. Germline V gives CDR1 LGHNA, CDR2 YSLEER. CDR3 length: 15 amino acids. CDR3 amino acids: CASSQVSLGGNEQFF. The CDR3, as DNA: TGCGCCAGCAGCCAAGTTAGCTTGGGGGGTAATGAGCAGTTCTTC.

For the CDR3, the DNA is TGTGCCAGCAGCAGAGAGGGGGGCAACTATGGCTACACCTTC. It specifies CASSREGGNYGYTF. This chain joins TRBV9 and TRBJ1-2; D is possibly TRBD1 (6 bases). V lost 4 bases and J lost 2, with 12 bases in between. The CDR3 loop spans 14 amino acids. Germline V CDR1 and CDR2: SGDLS, YYNGEE.

A note on this clone: The sample contains more than one DNA sequence encoding this CDR3. V gene TRBV29-1 combines with J gene TRBJ1-1, with D hard to call. V lost 3 bases and J 2 bases, leaving 7 bases between the germline ends. The CDR3 covers 12 residues. The germline V gene encodes CDR1 SQVTM and CDR2 ANQGSEA. CDR3 DNA: TGCAGCGTTGATCGAGGAAACACTGAAGCTTTCTTT. Amino acids: CSVDRGNTEAFF.

The chain is built from TRBV28 and TRBJ1-1, with unresolved D. V was shortened by 2 bases and J by 10 bases, with 11 bases between the two germline ends. The length of the CDR3 is 12 residues. Germline V gene sequence: CDR1 MDHEN, CDR2 SYDVKM. The CDR3 is CASSLATFRAFF. DNA for the CDR3: TGTGCCAGCAGTTTAGCAACGTTTCGAGCTTTCTTT.

A word on this clone: Other DNA sequences in the same sample also yield this CDR3. The chain employs TRBV5-1 and TRBJ1-1; D is unclear. Germline V gene lookup returns CDR1 SGHRS and CDR2 YFSETQ. The CDR3 runs to 11 residues. V shed 0 bases and J shed 8 bases, with 5 bases lying between them. CDR3 residues: CASSLGVEAFF. The CDR3 nucleotides are TGCGCCAGCAGCTTGGGAGTCGAAGCTTTCTTT.

This clone showed up just a few times. CDR3 sequence: CASSQGRVYDSPLHF. The CDR3 nucleotides are TGTGCCAGCAGCCAAGGTCGTGTATATGATTCACCCCTCCACTTT. J is TRBJ1-6 and V is TRBV4-2; D uncertain. Germline V CDR1 and CDR2: LGHNA, YNFKEQ. V lost 1 base to trimming and J lost 8 bases, with 12 bases between them. The CDR3 extends over 15 amino acids.

There are a few counts of this clone. The chain uses TRBV30 and TRBJ2-4, with D tentatively TRBD1 (6 bases). Trimming pared 4 bases from V and 0 bases from J, leaving 19 bases between. The germline gives CDR1 GTSNPN, CDR2 SVGIG (reference sequence). The CDR3 covers 17 residues. The CDR3 loop is CAWKTTGTTVAKNIQYF. In DNA, the CDR3 is TGTGCCTGGAAGACTACCGGGACAACCGTAGCCAAAAACATTCAGTACTTC.

This clone was recorded a few times. The CDR3 DNA reads TGTGCCAGCAGTGGACCGTTGCCGAACACCGGGGAGCTGTTTTTT. Translated: CASSGPLPNTGELFF. The rearrangement links TRBV2 to TRBJ2-2; D gene ambiguous. Germline CDR1 and CDR2: SNHLY and FYNNEI. This CDR3 is built from 15 residues. Deletions cut 4 bases from V and 0 bases from J, with 9 bases between.

This clone came up a few times. The V gene is TRBV14, the J gene TRBJ1-2; 11 bases line up with TRBD1. The CDR3 length is 15 residues. Germline V gene sequence: CDR1 SGHDN, CDR2 FVKESK. Losses at the gene ends were 4 bases for V and 3 bases for J; bases not matched to a gene: 4. CDR3 protein: CASSLRTGGDYGYTF. The CDR3 bases are TGTGCCAGCAGCCTCCGGACAGGGGGCGACTATGGCTACACCTTC.

This clone has just a few counts. The chain recombines TRBV4-3 with TRBJ2-1; TRBD2 aligns across 14 bases. V lost 1 base and J lost 8; bases outside the gene matches: 7. Germline CDR1 is LGHNA and CDR2 is YSLEER. This CDR3 is built from 17 residues. CDR3 DNA sequence: TGCGCCAGCAGCCAAGCCGGCGGGACTAGCGGGAGTCATGAGCAGTTCTTC. It specifies CASSQAGGTSGSHEQFF.

Here the CDR3 DNA reads TGTGCCAGCAGCGTAGACGGCTATCCGAACACCGGGGAGCTGTTTTTT. Translating gives CASSVDGYPNTGELFF. The J gene is TRBJ2-2, the V gene TRBV9; D gene uncertain. CDR1 is SGDLS and CDR2 is YYNGEE in the germline V gene. Trimming removed 0 bases at V and 0 bases at J, with 9 bases between. This CDR3 comprises 16 residues. Full variable domain (remainder filled in from reference TRBV9 and TRBJ2-2): DSGVTQTPKHLITATGQRVTLRCSPRSGDLSVYWYQQSLDQGLQFLIQYYNGEERAKGNILERFSAQQFPDLHSELNLSSLELGDSALYFCASSVDGYPNTGELFFGEGSRLTVL.

This clone was found a few times. The chain is built from TRBV7-6 and TRBJ1-2; a possible D gene is TRBD1 (5 bases). The germline V and J ends were trimmed by 1 base and 8 bases, with 11 bases remaining between them. The V gene's germline CDR1 is SGHVS and CDR2 FNYEAQ. The CDR3 totals 13 residues. CDR3 bases: TGTGCCAGCAGCTTAGATGGGGGTTTAGGCTACACCTTC. As protein: CASSLDGGLGYTF.

This clone has just a few counts. The rearrangement uses TRBV28 and TRBJ2-3, with TRBD2 matching over 13 bases. Trimming cost V 2 bases and J 5 bases; bases outside gene matches: 10. The V gene's germline CDR1 is MDHEN and CDR2 SYDVKM. The CDR3 has 18 amino acids. This chain's CDR3 is CASSLTSGTSGVRDTQYF. CDR3 coding DNA: TGTGCCAGCAGTTTAACCTCCGGGACTAGCGGGGTAAGAGATACGCAGTATTTT.

This clone was detected many times. The chain carries TRBV7-2 and TRBJ2-3, with unresolved D. The CDR3 has 15 residues. Between the trimmed V and J ends, which lost 3 bases and 2 bases, there was a span of 12 bases. CDR1 SGHTA and CDR2 FQGNSA come from the germline V gene. The CDR3 reads CASSFLRQNTDTQYF. DNA for the CDR3: TGTGCCAGCAGCTTTTTGCGGCAAAACACAGATACGCAGTATTTT.

The V and J genes are TRBV7-3 and TRBJ2-7; no firm D call. Per the germline V gene, CDR1 is SGHTA and CDR2 is FQGTGA. The CDR3 is 15 amino acids. Trimming shortened V by 0 bases and J by 6 bases, and 15 bases separated the two germline ends. CDR3 sequence reads: CASSLTFRDPGEQYF. CDR3 nucleotide sequence: TGTGCCAGCAGCTTAACGTTCCGAGACCCCGGCGAGCAGTACTTC.

The chain carries TRBV2 and TRBJ1-4; the D gene is possibly TRBD1 (5 bases). The CDR3 is 11 residues long. The V end was cut by 6 bases, the J end by 8 bases, with 7 bases between. The germline V gene encodes CDR1 SNHLY and CDR2 FYNNEI. The CDR3 loop reads CASRGREKLFF. In DNA form, the CDR3 reads TGTGCCAGCAGGGGGCGGGAAAAACTGTTTTTT.

This clone came up a few times. The V call is TRBV5-1, the J call TRBJ2-2; no clear D. CDR3 length: 16 residues. Germline CDR1 SGHRS, CDR2 YFSETQ. The V end was cut by 4 bases, the J end by 5 bases, with 18 bases between. In DNA, the CDR3 is TGCGCCAGCAGCCTGGCTCCATCCAGTGGGACCGGGGAGCTGTTTTTT. This sequence encodes CASSLAPSSGTGELFF.

This clone showed up just a few times. Distinct nucleotide sequences in the sample also encode this CDR3. The chain links TRBV28 to TRBJ2-6; D is unresolved. Trimming left V 5 bases short and J 0 bases short, with 8 bases between. The length of the CDR3 is 15 residues. Germline V lookup: CDR1 MDHEN, CDR2 SYDVKM. The CDR3 DNA reads TGTGCCAGCAGTCCTCTAGGCTCTGGGGCCAACGTCCTGACTTTC. Translated: CASSPLGSGANVLTF.

This clone came up a few times. This CDR3 is also generated by other DNA sequences in the sample. The chain links TRBV7-9 to TRBJ1-2; D is unclear. Germline loops: CDR1 SEHNR, CDR2 FQNEAQ (reference sequence). Trimming removed 3 bases at V and 2 bases at J, with 7 bases between. This CDR3 spans 13 amino acids. The CDR3, as DNA: TGTGCCAGCAGCTTTGGGGAGAACTATGGCTACACCTTC. Translating gives CASSFGENYGYTF.

This chain links TRBV9 with TRBJ2-4, with 8 bases matching TRBD1. The germline gives CDR1 SGDLS, CDR2 YYNGEE. V lost 0 bases to trimming and J lost 6 bases; unmatched junction nucleotides: 2. This CDR3 region has 14 residues. The CDR3 region is CASSVEGQANIQYF. The CDR3 bases are TGTGCCAGCAGCGTAGAGGGACAGGCAAACATTCAGTACTTC.

The table lists this clone with a few counts. The rearrangement uses TRBV7-2 and TRBJ2-1; D call uncertain. Trimming pared 2 bases from V and 6 bases from J, leaving 11 bases between. CDR1 is SGHTA, CDR2 FQGNSA, per germline. The CDR3 is 14 residues long. The CDR3 DNA follows: TGTGCCAGCAGCTTAAACCCCTTTGTCAATGAGCAGTTCTTC. Its protein product is CASSLNPFVNEQFF. The full variable domain, in which reference TRBV7-2 and TRBJ2-1 provide the parts outside the CDR3, is GAGVSQSPSNKVTEKGKDVELRCDPISGHTALYWYRQSLGQGLEFLIYFQGNSAPDKSGLPSDRFSAERTGGSVSTLTIQRTQQEDSAVYLCASSLNPFVNEQFFGPGTRLTVL.

This clone was detected only a few times. This rearrangement joins TRBV7-2 to TRBJ2-4; no firm D call. The CDR3 has 17 amino acids. Per the germline V gene, CDR1 is SGHTA and CDR2 is FQGNSA. V was shortened by 0 bases and J by 3 bases, with 15 bases between the two germline ends. The CDR3 DNA follows: TGTGCCAGCAGCTTAGCAACGGGTAGCTTTGGCAAAAACATTCAGTACTTC. The encoded protein is CASSLATGSFGKNIQYF.

This clone has a handful of counts. This chain links TRBV7-2 with TRBJ1-4; 10 nucleotides line up with TRBD1. J gave up 12 bases and V 7 bases, and 14 bases lay outside the gene matches. This CDR3 spans 15 amino acids. From germline, CDR1 is SGHTA and CDR2 FQGNSA. CDR3 DNA: TGTGCCAGCACCACAGGGGACAGGGGAATCGCGGAACTGTTTTTT. Protein sequence: CASTTGDRGIAELFF.

The chain joins TRBV5-5 to TRBJ2-5; tentatively, D is TRBD1 (6 bases). The CDR3 has 15 amino acids. CDR1 is SGHKS, CDR2 YYEKEE, per germline (reference sequence). V was clipped by 4 bases and J by 4 bases, with 17 bases between them. In DNA, the CDR3 is TGTGCCAGCAGCCGGGGAGCACAGGGCGGAGAGACCCAGTACTTC. It yields the protein CASSRGAQGGETQYF.

V and J are TRBV9 and TRBJ2-1; 12 positions agree with TRBD2. The CDR3 runs to 15 residues. The J segment lost 12 bases and the V segment lost 3 bases, leaving 10 bases of the junction unmatched. Germline V CDR1 and CDR2: SGDLS, YYNGEE. CDR3 amino acids: CASSEGPSGGEAQFF. CDR3 in DNA: TGTGCCAGCAGCGAAGGTCCTAGCGGGGGGGAGGCGCAGTTCTTC.

The V gene is TRBV5-6, the J gene TRBJ2-1; D may be TRBD1 (6 bases). Trimming took 1 base from V and 1 from J, leaving 6 bases between them. Per the germline V gene, CDR1 is SGHDT and CDR2 is YYEEEE. The CDR3 sequence is 14 residues long. CDR3 coding DNA: TGTGCCAGCAGCTTGACAGGGTCCTACAATGAGCAGTTCTTC. Protein: CASSLTGSYNEQFF.

The chain uses TRBV27 and TRBJ2-5; 8 bases agree with TRBD1. CDR1 is MNHEY and CDR2 is SMNVEV in the germline V gene (reference sequence). The V gene end was trimmed by 1 base and the J gene end by 0 bases; junction bases not matched to a gene: 4. CDR3 size: 16 residues. The CDR3 bases are TGTGCCAGCAGTTTATGGGGACAGGCATACCAAGAGACCCAGTACTTC. Translation gives CASSLWGQAYQETQYF.

The rearrangement links TRBV7-9 to TRBJ2-3; 10 bases align to TRBD2. The CDR3 contains 16 residues. Per the germline V gene, CDR1 is SEHNR and CDR2 is FQNEAQ (reference sequence). Trimming cost V 1 base and J 2 bases; bases outside gene matches: 3. The CDR3 DNA is TGTGCCAGCAGCTTAGGACTAGCGGGTACCACAGATACGCAGTATTTT. Translated, it gives CASSLGLAGTTDTQYF.